The source of this TCR beta chain is a study of graft-versus-host responses after intestinal transplantation. Study at large: Transplants given to recipients were multivisceral, liver-intestinal, or isolated intestinal.

On this clone itself: Antigen unknown.

Here immunoSEQ multiplex PCR was the method, and the copy in TCRdb shows in-frame clones only, minus some. The table lists around 49,000 clones, 80% to 90% of them singletons. Study-wide results and limits: Individuals who had graft-donor T cell macrochimerism had allografts that showed high graft-versus-host to host-versus-graft clonal ratios.

The sequence came from a human donor who was the organ donor for an intestinal transplant. The starting material was unstimulated CD4+ T cells sorted from spleen or lymph node cells, obtained before transplant.

CDR3 amino acids: CASNPSGANEQFF. CDR3 sequence (DNA): TGTGCCAGCAATCCTAGCGGGGCTAATGAGCAGTTCTTC. The chain recombines TRBV7-2 with TRBJ2-1; 9 bases are shared with TRBD2. Per germline, CDR1 SGHTA and CDR2 FQGNSA. The V and J ends lost 7 bases and 7 bases, in that order; junction bases with no gene match: 5. CDR3 size: 13 residues.